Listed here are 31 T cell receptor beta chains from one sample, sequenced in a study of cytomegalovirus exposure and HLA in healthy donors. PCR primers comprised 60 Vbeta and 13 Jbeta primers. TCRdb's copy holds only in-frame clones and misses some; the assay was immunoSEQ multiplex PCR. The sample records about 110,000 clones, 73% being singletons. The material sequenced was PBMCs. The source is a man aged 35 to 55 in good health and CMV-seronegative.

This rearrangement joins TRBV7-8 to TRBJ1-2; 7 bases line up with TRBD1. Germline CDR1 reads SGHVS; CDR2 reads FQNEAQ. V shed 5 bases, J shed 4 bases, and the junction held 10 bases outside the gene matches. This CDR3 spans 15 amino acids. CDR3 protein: CASSPTGDRVYGYTF. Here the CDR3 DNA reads TGTGCCAGCAGCCCAACAGGGGATAGGGTCTATGGCTACACCTTC.

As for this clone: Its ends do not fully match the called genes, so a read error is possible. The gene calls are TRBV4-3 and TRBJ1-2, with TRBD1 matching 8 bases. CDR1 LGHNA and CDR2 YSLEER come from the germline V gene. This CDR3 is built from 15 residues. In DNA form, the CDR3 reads TGCTCCAGCAGCCAAGCCCGACAGGGGTCGCGTGGCTACACCTTC. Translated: CSSSQARQGSRGYTF.

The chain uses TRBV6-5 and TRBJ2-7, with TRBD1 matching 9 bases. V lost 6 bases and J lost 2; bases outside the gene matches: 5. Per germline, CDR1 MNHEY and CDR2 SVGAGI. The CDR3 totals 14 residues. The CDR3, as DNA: TGTGCCAGCAGACCGGGACAGGGCCCCTACGAGCAGTACTTC. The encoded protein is CASRPGQGPYEQYF.

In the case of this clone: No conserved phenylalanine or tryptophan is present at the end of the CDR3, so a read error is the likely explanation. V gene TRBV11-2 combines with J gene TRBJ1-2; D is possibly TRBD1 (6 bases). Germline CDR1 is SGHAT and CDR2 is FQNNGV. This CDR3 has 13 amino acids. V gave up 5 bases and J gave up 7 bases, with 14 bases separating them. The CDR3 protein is CASSPQGYFGYTL. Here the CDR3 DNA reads TGTGCCAGCAGCCCTCAGGGGTATTTTGGCTACACCCTC.

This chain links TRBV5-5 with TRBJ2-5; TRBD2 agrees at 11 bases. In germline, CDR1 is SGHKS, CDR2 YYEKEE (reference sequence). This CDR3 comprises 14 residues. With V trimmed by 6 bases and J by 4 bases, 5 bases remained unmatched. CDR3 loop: CASNSLAGAETQYF. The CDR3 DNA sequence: TGTGCCAGCAACTCACTAGCGGGGGCAGAGACCCAGTACTTC. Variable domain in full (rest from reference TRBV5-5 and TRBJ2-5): DAGVTQSPTHLIKTRGQQVTLRCSPISGHKSVSWYQQVLGQGPQFIFQYYEKEERGRGNFPDRFSARQFPNYSSELNVNALLLGDSALYLCASNSLAGAETQYFGPGTRLLVL.

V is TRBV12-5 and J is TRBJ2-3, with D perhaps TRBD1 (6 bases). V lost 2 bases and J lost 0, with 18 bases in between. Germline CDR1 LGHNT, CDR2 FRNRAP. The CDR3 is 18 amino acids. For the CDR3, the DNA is TGTGCTAGTGGTTTGCCCGCCGCAGGGGTCTCTAGCACAGATACGCAGTATTTT. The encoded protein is CASGLPAAGVSSTDTQYF. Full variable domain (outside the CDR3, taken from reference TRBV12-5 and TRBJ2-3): DARVTQTPRHKVTEMGQEVTMRCQPILGHNTVFWYRQTMMQGLELLAYFRNRAPLDDSGMPKDRFSAEMPDATLATLKIQPSEPRDSAVYFCASGLPAAGVSSTDTQYFGPGTRLTVL.

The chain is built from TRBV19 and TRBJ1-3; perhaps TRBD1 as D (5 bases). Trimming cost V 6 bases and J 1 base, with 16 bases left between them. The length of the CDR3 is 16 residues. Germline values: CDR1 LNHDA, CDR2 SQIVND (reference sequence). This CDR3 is CASSNPDTGSGNTIYF. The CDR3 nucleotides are TGTGCCAGTAGCAACCCGGACACTGGATCTGGAAACACCATATATTTT.

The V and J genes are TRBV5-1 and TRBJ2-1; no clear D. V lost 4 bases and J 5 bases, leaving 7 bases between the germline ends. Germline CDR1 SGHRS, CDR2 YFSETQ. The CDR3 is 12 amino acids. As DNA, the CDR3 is TGCGCCAGCAGCGACCGGGACAATGAGCAGTTCTTC. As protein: CASSDRDNEQFF. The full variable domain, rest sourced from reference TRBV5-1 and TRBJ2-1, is KAGVTQTPRYLIKTRGQQVTLSCSPISGHRSVSWYQQTPGQGLQFLFEYFSETQRNKGNFPGRFSGRQFSNSRSEMNVSTLELGDSALYLCASSDRDNEQFFGPGTRLTVL.

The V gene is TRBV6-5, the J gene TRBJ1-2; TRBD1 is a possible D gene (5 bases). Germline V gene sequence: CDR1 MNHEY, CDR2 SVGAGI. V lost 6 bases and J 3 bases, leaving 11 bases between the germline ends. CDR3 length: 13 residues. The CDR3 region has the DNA TGTGCCAGCAGATCAGGGCAGGACTATGGCTACACCTTC. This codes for CASRSGQDYGYTF.

The CDR3 coding sequence is TGCGCCAGCAGCCAAAATTCGGAGAGCGAGCAGTACTTC. Translation: CASSQNSESEQYF. The chain couples TRBV4-3 to TRBJ2-7; D remains ambiguous. The CDR3 length is 13 residues. Germline lookup yields CDR1 LGHNA and CDR2 YSLEER. V was clipped by 2 bases and J by 6 bases, with 11 bases between them.

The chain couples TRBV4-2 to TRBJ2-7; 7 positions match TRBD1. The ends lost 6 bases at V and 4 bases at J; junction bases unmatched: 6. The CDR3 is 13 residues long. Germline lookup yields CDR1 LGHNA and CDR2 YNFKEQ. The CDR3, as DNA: TGTGCCAGCAGTACAGGGGACGCTTACGAGCAGTACTTC. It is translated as CASSTGDAYEQYF.

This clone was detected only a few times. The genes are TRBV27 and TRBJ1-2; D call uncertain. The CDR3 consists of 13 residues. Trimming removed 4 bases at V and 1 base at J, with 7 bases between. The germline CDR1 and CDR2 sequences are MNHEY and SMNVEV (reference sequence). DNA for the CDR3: TGTGCCAGCAGTTCACAGAGTAACTATGGCTACACCTTC. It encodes CASSSQSNYGYTF.

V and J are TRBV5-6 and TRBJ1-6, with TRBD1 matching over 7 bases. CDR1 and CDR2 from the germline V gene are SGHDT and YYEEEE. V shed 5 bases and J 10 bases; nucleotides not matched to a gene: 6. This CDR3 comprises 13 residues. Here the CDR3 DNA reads TGTGCCAGCAGTACAGACAGGGTCTCACCCCTCCACTTT. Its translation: CASSTDRVSPLHF.

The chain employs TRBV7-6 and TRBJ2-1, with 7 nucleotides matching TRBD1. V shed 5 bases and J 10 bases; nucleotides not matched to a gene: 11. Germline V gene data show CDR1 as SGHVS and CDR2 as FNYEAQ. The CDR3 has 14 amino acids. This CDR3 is CASSVRDSGREQFF. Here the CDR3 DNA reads TGTGCCAGCAGCGTGAGGGACAGTGGCCGAGAGCAGTTCTTC. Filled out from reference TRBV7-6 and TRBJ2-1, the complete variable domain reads GAGVSQSPRYKVTKRGQDVALRCDPISGHVSLYWYRQALGQGPEFLTYFNYEAQQDKSGLPNDRFSAERPEGSISTLTIQRTEQRDSAMYRCASSVRDSGREQFFGPGTRLTVL.

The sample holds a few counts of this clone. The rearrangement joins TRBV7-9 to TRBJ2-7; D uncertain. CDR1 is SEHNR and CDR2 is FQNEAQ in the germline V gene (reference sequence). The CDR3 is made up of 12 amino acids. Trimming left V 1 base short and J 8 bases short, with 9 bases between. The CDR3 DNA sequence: TGTGCCAGCAGCTTAGAGCACAGACAGCAGTACTTC. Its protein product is CASSLEHRQQYF.

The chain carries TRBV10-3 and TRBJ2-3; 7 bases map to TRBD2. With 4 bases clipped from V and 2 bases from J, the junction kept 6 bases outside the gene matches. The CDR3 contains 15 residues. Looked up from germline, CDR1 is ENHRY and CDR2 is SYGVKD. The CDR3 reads CAISASGEVTDTQYF. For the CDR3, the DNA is TGTGCCATCAGTGCAAGCGGGGAGGTCACAGATACGCAGTATTTT.

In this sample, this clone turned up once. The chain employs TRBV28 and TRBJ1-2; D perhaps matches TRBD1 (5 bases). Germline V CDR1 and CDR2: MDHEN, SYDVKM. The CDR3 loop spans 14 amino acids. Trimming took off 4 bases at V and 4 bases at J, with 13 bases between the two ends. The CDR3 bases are TGTGCCAGCAGTTCCACAATGACAGCCTATGGCTACACCTTC. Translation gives CASSSTMTAYGYTF.

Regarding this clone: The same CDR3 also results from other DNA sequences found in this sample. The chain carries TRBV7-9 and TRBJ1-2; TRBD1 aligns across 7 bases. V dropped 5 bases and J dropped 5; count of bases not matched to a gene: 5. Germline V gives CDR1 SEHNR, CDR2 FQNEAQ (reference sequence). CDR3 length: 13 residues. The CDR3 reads CASSLGQNYGYTF. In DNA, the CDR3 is TGTGCCAGCAGCCTGGGACAGAATTATGGCTACACCTTC.

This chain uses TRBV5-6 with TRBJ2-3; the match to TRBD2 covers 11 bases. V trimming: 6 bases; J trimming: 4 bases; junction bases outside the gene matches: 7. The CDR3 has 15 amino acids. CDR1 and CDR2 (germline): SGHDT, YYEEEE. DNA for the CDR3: TGTGCCAGCACCCCGGGACTAGCGGTCTCAGATACGCAGTATTTT. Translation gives CASTPGLAVSDTQYF.

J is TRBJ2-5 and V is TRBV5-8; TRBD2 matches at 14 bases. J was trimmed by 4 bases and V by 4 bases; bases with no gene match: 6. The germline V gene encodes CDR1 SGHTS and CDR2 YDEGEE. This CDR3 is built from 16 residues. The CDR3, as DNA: TGTGCCAGCAGCACCGGGACTAGCGGGGGAAGAGAGACCCAGTACTTC. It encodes CASSTGTSGGRETQYF.

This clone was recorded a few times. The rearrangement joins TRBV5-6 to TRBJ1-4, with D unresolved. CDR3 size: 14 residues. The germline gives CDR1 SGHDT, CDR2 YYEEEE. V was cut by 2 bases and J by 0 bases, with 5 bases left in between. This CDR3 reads CASSFLPTNEKLFF. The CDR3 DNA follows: TGTGCCAGCAGCTTCCTACCAACTAATGAAAAACTGTTTTTT.

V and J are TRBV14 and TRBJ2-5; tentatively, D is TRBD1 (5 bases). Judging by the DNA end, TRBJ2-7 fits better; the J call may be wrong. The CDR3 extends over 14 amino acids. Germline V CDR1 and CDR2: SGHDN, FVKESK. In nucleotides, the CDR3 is TGTGCCAGCAGCCAGACAGCTTACCCCTACGAGCAGTACTTC. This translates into CASSQTAYPYEQYF.

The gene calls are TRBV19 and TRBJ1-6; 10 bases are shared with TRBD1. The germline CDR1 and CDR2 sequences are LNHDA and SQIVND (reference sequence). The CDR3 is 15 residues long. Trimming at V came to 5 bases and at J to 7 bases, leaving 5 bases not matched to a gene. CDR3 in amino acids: CASSDRGRGNSPLHF. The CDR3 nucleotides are TGTGCCAGTAGTGACAGGGGGCGCGGGAATTCACCCCTCCACTTT.

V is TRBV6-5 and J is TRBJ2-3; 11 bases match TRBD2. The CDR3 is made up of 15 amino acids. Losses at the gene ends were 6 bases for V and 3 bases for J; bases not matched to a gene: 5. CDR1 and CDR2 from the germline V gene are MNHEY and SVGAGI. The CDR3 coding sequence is TGTGCCAGCAGATTAGCGGGGGGGCTGACAGATACGCAGTATTTT. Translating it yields CASRLAGGLTDTQYF.

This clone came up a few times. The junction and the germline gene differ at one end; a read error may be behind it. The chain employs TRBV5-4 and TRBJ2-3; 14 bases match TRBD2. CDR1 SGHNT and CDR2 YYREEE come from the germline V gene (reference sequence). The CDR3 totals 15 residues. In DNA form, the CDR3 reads TGTGCCAGCAGCCTGGGACTAGCGGGGGCCGCCCTCCTATCTTTT. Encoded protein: CASSLGLAGAALLSF. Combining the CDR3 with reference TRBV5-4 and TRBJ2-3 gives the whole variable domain ETGVTQSPTHLIKTRGQQVTLRCSSQSGHNTVSWYQQALGQGPQFIFQYYREEENGRGNFPPRFSGLQFPNYSSELNVNALELDDSALYLCASSLGLAGAALLSFGPGTRLTVL.

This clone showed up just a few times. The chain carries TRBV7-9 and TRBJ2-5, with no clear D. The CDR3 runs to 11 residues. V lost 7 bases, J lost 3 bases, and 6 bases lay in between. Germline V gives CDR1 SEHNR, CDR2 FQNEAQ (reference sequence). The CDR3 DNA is TGTGCCAGCAATAGTGAAGAGACCCAGTACTTC. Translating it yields CASNSEETQYF.

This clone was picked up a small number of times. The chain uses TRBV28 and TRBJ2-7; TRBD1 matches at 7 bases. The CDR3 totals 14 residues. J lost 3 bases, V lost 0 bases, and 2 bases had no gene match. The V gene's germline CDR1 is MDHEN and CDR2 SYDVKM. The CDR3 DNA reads TGTGCCAGCAGTTTATGGGACAGGTTCTACGAGCAGTACTTC. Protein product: CASSLWDRFYEQYF.

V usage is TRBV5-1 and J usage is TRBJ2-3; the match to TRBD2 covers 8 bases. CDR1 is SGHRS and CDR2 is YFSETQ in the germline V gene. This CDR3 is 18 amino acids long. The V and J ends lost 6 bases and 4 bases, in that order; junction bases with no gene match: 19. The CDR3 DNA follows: TGCGCCAGCATTCCTTACCGGGGGGGACAAATAAGGCCAGATACGCAGTATTTT. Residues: CASIPYRGGQIRPDTQYF.

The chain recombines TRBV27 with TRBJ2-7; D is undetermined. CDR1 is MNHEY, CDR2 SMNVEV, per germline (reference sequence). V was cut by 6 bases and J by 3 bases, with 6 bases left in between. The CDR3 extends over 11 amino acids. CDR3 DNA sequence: TGTGCCAGCAGACAAAACTACGAGCAGTACTTC. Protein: CASRQNYEQYF.

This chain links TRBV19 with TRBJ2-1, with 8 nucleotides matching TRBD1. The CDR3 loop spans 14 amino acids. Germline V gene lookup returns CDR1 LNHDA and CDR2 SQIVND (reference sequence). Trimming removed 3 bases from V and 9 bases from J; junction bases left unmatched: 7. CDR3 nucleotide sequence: TGTGCCAGTAGTATTTCAGGGGGCTCGGGTGAGCAGTTCTTC. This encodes CASSISGGSGEQFF. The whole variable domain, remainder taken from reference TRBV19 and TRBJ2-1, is DGGITQSPKYLFRKEGQNVTLSCEQNLNHDAMYWYRQDPGQGLRLIYYSQIVNDFQKGDIAEGYSVSREKKESFPLTVTSAQKNPTAFYLCASSISGGSGEQFFGPGTRLTVL.

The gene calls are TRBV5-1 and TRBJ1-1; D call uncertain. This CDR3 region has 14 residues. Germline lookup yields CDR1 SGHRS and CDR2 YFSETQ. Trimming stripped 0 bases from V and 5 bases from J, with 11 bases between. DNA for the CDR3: TGCGCCAGCAGCTTGGACCCGGAGGTGACTGAAGCTTTCTTT. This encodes CASSLDPEVTEAFF.